The sequence of this T cell receptor (beta chain) was determined in a study of T-cell reconstitution after alpha-beta-depleted transplantation in children. Germline assignment: CDR1 KGHDR and CDR2 SFDVKD. CDR3 length equals 14 residues. Losses at the gene ends were 7 bases for V and 4 bases for J; bases not matched to a gene: 2. Unique molecular identifiers were used to barcode this TCRbeta library. Each CDR3 protein is one row after TCRdb ran MiXCR on the PCR reads. The sample lists around 600,000 distinct CDR3 sequences; about 10% were seen once. This clonotype was recorded at least ten times. The sequencing here drew on PBMCs from the stem cell graft donor, taken from the stem cell graft. The receptor was isolated from a human donor who donated a stem cell graft to a child with acute myeloid leukemia. V is TRBV24-1 and J is TRBJ2-2; 10 bases are a match to TRBD1. DNA of the CDR3: TGTGCCACCAGGGGGACAGGGGCCACCGGGGAGCTGTTTTTT. Protein product: CATRGTGATGELFF.